This T cell receptor beta chain was recorded in a study of graft-versus-host responses after intestinal transplantation. Study summary: All recipients were transplanted with multivisceral, liver-intestinal, or isolated intestinal grafts. All recipients got anti-thymocyte globulin induction, then tacrolimus and steroids for 3 to 4 years.

General observations from the study: High graft-versus-host to host-versus-graft T cell clonal ratios marked allografts of patients with graft-donor macrochimerism. Analysis identified GvH clones in recipient marrow, with some appearing first in ileum or blood.

The assay was immunoSEQ multiplex PCR, and TCRdb's table has in-frame clones only and misses some. In the table there are around 26,000 clones, roughly 95% of which are singletons. A note on this clone: Antigen specificity is unknown.

J lost 2 bases, V lost 1 base, and 9 bases had no gene match. The CDR3 is 19 residues long. Germline lookup yields CDR1 SGHAT and CDR2 FQNNGV. The receptor was derived from a human patient who received an intestinal transplant, so some T cells may come from the graft donor. The rearrangement joins TRBV11-2 to TRBJ2-3; TRBD2 matches 13 bases. The source material was PBMCs, sampled 156 days after intestinal transplant. This chain's CDR3 is CASSLAPTGTSGTTDTQYF. The DNA for the CDR3 is TGTGCCAGCAGCTTAGCCCCAACCGGGACTAGCGGGACCACAGATACGCAGTATTTT.